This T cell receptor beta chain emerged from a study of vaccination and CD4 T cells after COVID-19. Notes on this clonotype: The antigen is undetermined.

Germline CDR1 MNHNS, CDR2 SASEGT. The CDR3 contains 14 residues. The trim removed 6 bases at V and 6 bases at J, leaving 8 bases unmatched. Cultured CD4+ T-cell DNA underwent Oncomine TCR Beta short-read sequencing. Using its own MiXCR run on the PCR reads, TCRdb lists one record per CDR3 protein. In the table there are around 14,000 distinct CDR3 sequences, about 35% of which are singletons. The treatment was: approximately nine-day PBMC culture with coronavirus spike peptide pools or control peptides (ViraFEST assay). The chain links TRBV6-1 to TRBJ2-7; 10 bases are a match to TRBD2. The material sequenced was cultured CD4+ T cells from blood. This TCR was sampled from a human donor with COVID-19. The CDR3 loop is CASSTGTSVPEQYF. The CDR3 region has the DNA TGTGCCAGCAGCACCGGGACTAGCGTTCCCGAGCAGTACTTC.